This TCR beta chain was obtained from a study of T cell changes during pregnancy in multiple sclerosis. TCRdb's copy holds only in-frame clones and misses some; the assay was immunoSEQ multiplex PCR. The repertoire holds roughly 41,000 clones, with around nine tenths as singletons. V was cut by 10 bases and J by 1 base, with 16 bases left in between. The CDR3 sequence is 15 residues long. CDR1 is LNHDA, CDR2 SQIVND, per germline (reference sequence). The chain couples TRBV19 to TRBJ2-2, with unresolved D. This specimen was CD8+ T cells from peripheral blood mononuclear cells, taken in the third trimester of pregnancy. The origin of this receptor is a female donor with multiple sclerosis, enrolled in a pregnancy study. CDR3 amino acids: CATTTAEWNTGELFF. The DNA of the CDR3 is TGTGCCACCACTACCGCGGAATGGAACACCGGGGAGCTGTTTTTT. The variable domain in full, completed from reference TRBV19 and TRBJ2-2, reads DGGITQSPKYLFRKEGQNVTLSCEQNLNHDAMYWYRQDPGQGLRLIYYSQIVNDFQKGDIAEGYSVSREKKESFPLTVTSAQKNPTAFYLCATTTAEWNTGELFFGEGSRLTVL.